Shown below are 25 T cell receptor beta chains from a single sample sequenced in a study of shared clonotypes between healthy human individuals. Sequencing was performed with immunoSEQ multiplex PCR; in TCRdb, only in-frame clones are kept and a portion is missing. This sample yields roughly 500,000 clones, of which 60% to 85% are seen a single time; roughly 13% belongs to the top ten. Material: PBMCs. These receptor sequences come from a woman between 40 and 50 years old in good health. Some clones in this sample may be carry-over from other donors' samples.

This chain connects TRBV11-3 to TRBJ2-7, with 8 positions matching TRBD1. Germline CDR1 is SGHNT and CDR2 is YENEEA. The CDR3 is 18 amino acids. V dropped 1 base and J dropped 1; count of bases not matched to a gene: 12. The chain's CDR3 is CASSLGAGQGPRSYEQYF. The CDR3 nucleotides read TGTGCCAGCAGCTTAGGGGCTGGACAGGGCCCCAGATCCTACGAGCAGTACTTC.

This clone was found a few times. The chain couples TRBV6-1 to TRBJ2-6; D call uncertain. Germline CDR1 reads MNHNS; CDR2 reads SASEGT. The CDR3 sequence is 16 residues long. Trimming pared 1 base from V and 2 bases from J, leaving 9 bases between. DNA of the CDR3: TGTGCCAGCAGTGAAGAGGTGGGGACTGGGGCCAACGTCCTGACTTTC. Its protein product is CASSEEVGTGANVLTF.

J is TRBJ2-5 and V is TRBV5-1, with D unclear. The closer fit of TRBJ2-7 to the DNA end suggests the J call may be wrong. Germline values: CDR1 SGHRS, CDR2 YFSETQ. CDR3 length: 13 amino acids. The CDR3 sequence is CASSLSPDYEQYF. For the CDR3, the DNA is TGCGCCAGCAGCTTGTCCCCGGACTACGAGCAGTACTTC.

The genes are TRBV29-1 and TRBJ1-3; 8 bases match TRBD1. Trimming cost V 6 bases and J 4 bases; bases outside gene matches: 8. The CDR3 spans 14 residues. From germline, CDR1 is SQVTM and CDR2 ANQGSEA. CDR3 nucleotides: TGCAGCGTCGATGATTACAGGGGGGGAAACACCATATATTTT. As protein: CSVDDYRGGNTIYF.

This sequence joins TRBV4-1 and TRBJ2-2; no clear D gene. The CDR3 runs to 15 residues. V dropped 3 bases and J dropped 1 base, with 9 bases sitting between them. CDR1 and CDR2 from the germline V gene are MGHRA and YSYEKL. This CDR3 reads CASSHYPLNTGELFF. The DNA of the CDR3 is TGCGCCAGCAGCCACTACCCCCTGAACACCGGGGAGCTGTTTTTT.

V is TRBV7-8 and J is TRBJ2-7; D may correspond to TRBD1 or TRBD2 (5 bases each). The V end was cut by 5 bases, the J end by 0 bases, with 14 bases between. CDR3 size: 15 residues. Per the germline V gene, CDR1 is SGHVS and CDR2 is FQNEAQ. The CDR3 loop is CASSPGDVPSYEQYF. Here the CDR3 DNA reads TGTGCCAGCAGCCCCGGGGACGTCCCCTCCTACGAGCAGTACTTC.

The chain employs TRBV6-6 and TRBJ1-4; D not resolved. Germline CDR1 is MNHNY and CDR2 is SVGAGI (reference sequence). V gave up 0 bases and J gave up 8 bases, with 13 bases separating them. The CDR3 is 15 residues long. The CDR3 region is CASSYSGGFGEKLFF. CDR3 coding DNA: TGTGCCAGCAGTTACTCTGGAGGTTTCGGAGAAAAACTGTTTTTT.

CDR3 coding DNA: TGTGCCAGCAGTGGCGGGGCTTACAATGAGCAGTTCTTC. Its translation is CASSGGAYNEQFF. The chain has TRBV6-1 and TRBJ2-1, with a possible D match to TRBD2 (6 bases). V was shortened by 4 bases and J by 4 bases, with 8 bases between the two germline ends. Germline assignment: CDR1 MNHNS and CDR2 SASEGT. This CDR3 contains 13 residues.

This clone was seen only a few times. This sequence may be a read error, since a much larger clone differs from it by one base. The sample has other DNA sequences that encode this CDR3 too. The chain uses TRBV27 and TRBJ1-1; TRBD1 agrees at 7 bases. CDR1 and CDR2 from the germline V gene are MNHEY and SMNVEV (reference sequence). The ends lost 5 bases at V and 5 bases at J; junction bases unmatched: 5. CDR3 length: 13 amino acids. The CDR3 loop reads CASSQQGRTEAFF. Here the CDR3 DNA reads TGTGCCAGCAGTCAACAGGGGAGGACTGAAGCTTTCTTT.

The gene calls are TRBV27 and TRBJ2-1; 11 bases are shared with TRBD2. The CDR3 contains 15 residues. Germline V lookup: CDR1 MNHEY, CDR2 SMNVEV (reference sequence). The V gene end was trimmed by 4 bases and the J gene end by 4 bases; junction bases not matched to a gene: 3. As DNA, the CDR3 is TGTGCCAGCAGTTCCGGGACTAGCGGATACAATGAGCAGTTCTTC. Residues: CASSSGTSGYNEQFF.

The chain links TRBV7-3 to TRBJ1-1; D is unresolved. Germline V lookup: CDR1 SGHTA, CDR2 FQGTGA. Trimming removed 2 bases from V and 0 bases from J, with 7 bases in between. CDR3 length equals 14 residues. Here the CDR3 DNA reads TGTGCCAGCAGCTTAGGTCCCTTGAACACTGAAGCTTTCTTT. This codes for CASSLGPLNTEAFF.

This rearrangement joins TRBV10-3 to TRBJ2-2, with D maybe TRBD1 (6 bases). The V end lost 10 bases, the J end lost 3 bases, and 15 bases lay between the germline ends. Germline CDR1 is ENHRY and CDR2 is SYGVKD. There are 14 residues in the CDR3. DNA for the CDR3: TGTGCCACCGTAAGACAGGCGGACACCGGGGAGCTGTTTTTT. It specifies CATVRQADTGELFF.

The chain joins TRBV15 to TRBJ1-4; 7 bases align to TRBD1. The CDR3 length is 15 residues. After removal of 1 base from V and 7 bases from J, the junction contained 6 bases not matched to a gene. CDR1 and CDR2 from the germline V gene are LNHNV and YYDKDF (reference sequence). The CDR3 here is CATSRAGTVTEKLFF. The DNA for the CDR3 is TGTGCCACCAGCAGAGCCGGGACAGTCACTGAAAAACTGTTTTTT.

The rearrangement joins TRBV6-4 to TRBJ1-2; 7 positions match TRBD1. CDR3 length equals 16 residues. Looked up from germline, CDR1 is MRHNA and CDR2 is SNTAGT. The V and J ends lost 2 bases and 4 bases, in that order; junction bases with no gene match: 10. In nucleotides, the CDR3 is TGTGCCAGCAGTGACGTTTGGGCCCGGGACAGCTATGGCTACACCTTC. It is translated as CASSDVWARDSYGYTF.

The chain links TRBV28 to TRBJ2-5; D might be TRBD2 (6 bases). The J call is in doubt because the DNA end fits TRBJ2-7 better. CDR3 length: 16 amino acids. The V gene's germline CDR1 is MDHEN and CDR2 SYDVKM. For the CDR3, the DNA is TGTGCCAGCAGTCCCCGGGGTAGCGGCTTTGTCCACGAGCAGTACTTC. Protein: CASSPRGSGFVHEQYF.

The J gene is TRBJ2-3, the V gene TRBV19; the D is unclear. CDR1 LNHDA and CDR2 SQIVND come from the germline V gene (reference sequence). Trimming removed 6 bases from V and 1 base from J, with 8 bases in between. This CDR3 has 13 amino acids. The CDR3 nucleotides read TGTGCCAGTAGAAATGGAGGCACAGATACGCAGTATTTT. It specifies CASRNGGTDTQYF.

The chain uses TRBV28 and TRBJ2-7; D assignment may be TRBD1 or TRBD2 (5 bases each). This CDR3 contains 16 residues. V was cut by 1 base and J by 1 base, with 14 bases left in between. Germline loops: CDR1 MDHEN, CDR2 SYDVKM. In DNA, the CDR3 is TGTGCCAGCAGTTTATCAGGGACGACCGTATCCTACGAGCAGTACTTC. Translated: CASSLSGTTVSYEQYF.

This chain links TRBV27 with TRBJ2-3; TRBD2 is a possible D gene (5 bases). Trimming cost V 3 bases and J 4 bases, with 11 bases left between them. The CDR3 is made up of 14 amino acids. Per germline, CDR1 MNHEY and CDR2 SMNVEV (reference sequence). The CDR3 loop is CASSFIGMADTQYF. CDR3 DNA: TGTGCCAGCAGTTTTATCGGGATGGCAGATACGCAGTATTTT.

J is TRBJ2-2 and V is TRBV29-1, with D possibly TRBD2 on 7 matching bases. The V end was cut by 4 bases, the J end by 2 bases, with 17 bases between. Germline V gene data show CDR1 as SQVTM and CDR2 as ANQGSEA. This CDR3 is 16 amino acids long. CDR3 in DNA: TGCAGCGTTGCACTAGGGGGGGGTGTCAACACCGGGGAGCTGTTTTTT. Its protein product is CSVALGGGVNTGELFF.

This chain connects TRBV4-3 to TRBJ2-1; 12 bases map to TRBD2. V shed 1 base and J 10 bases; nucleotides not matched to a gene: 5. Germline V gene sequence: CDR1 LGHNA, CDR2 YSLEER. The CDR3 totals 15 residues. The CDR3 bases are TGCGCCAGCAGCCAAGGGACTAGCGGGATCGAGGAGCAGTTCTTC. It is translated as CASSQGTSGIEEQFF.

The CDR3: CAWRSNMYEQYF. For the CDR3, the DNA is TGTGCCTGGAGATCCAACATGTACGAGCAGTACTTC. This rearrangement joins TRBV30 to TRBJ2-7; D gene unclear. The germline CDR1 and CDR2 sequences are GTSNPN and SVGIG (reference sequence). CDR3 length: 12 amino acids. Deletions cut 3 bases from V and 4 bases from J, with 10 bases between.

V and J are TRBV19 and TRBJ2-2; possibly TRBD2 for D (6 bases). Between the trimmed V and J ends, which lost 10 bases and 1 base, there was a span of 13 bases. The CDR3 is 14 residues long. Germline CDR1 is LNHDA and CDR2 is SQIVND (reference sequence). The CDR3 is CAKERRGNTGELFF. The CDR3 DNA reads as TGTGCCAAAGAGCGGAGGGGGAACACCGGGGAGCTGTTTTTT. The full variable domain, its missing parts supplied by reference TRBV19 and TRBJ2-2, is DGGITQSPKYLFRKEGQNVTLSCEQNLNHDAMYWYRQDPGQGLRLIYYSQIVNDFQKGDIAEGYSVSREKKESFPLTVTSAQKNPTAFYLCAKERRGNTGELFFGEGSRLTVL.

The chain carries TRBV19 and TRBJ2-5, with TRBD2 as a possible D gene (5 bases). This CDR3 spans 15 amino acids. CDR1 and CDR2 from the germline V gene are LNHDA and SQIVND (reference sequence). Trimming took off 7 bases at V and 4 bases at J, with 19 bases between the two ends. As DNA, the CDR3 is TGTGCCAGTATGGAGACTATAATGGCTTCAGAGACCCAGTACTTC. Its translation: CASMETIMASETQYF.

The chain uses TRBV28 and TRBJ1-5; 9 nucleotides match TRBD1. Germline lookup yields CDR1 MDHEN and CDR2 SYDVKM. J was trimmed by 10 bases and V by 7 bases; bases with no gene match: 11. This CDR3 region has 14 residues. The CDR3 loop is CASKEGTGQSPQHF. CDR3 sequence (DNA): TGTGCCAGCAAAGAAGGGACAGGGCAATCACCCCAGCATTTT.

This clone was counted once. The V gene is TRBV9, the J gene TRBJ2-2, with a weak D call TRBD2 (6 bases). This CDR3 has 21 residues. The V and J ends lost 4 bases and 1 base respectively, with 29 bases between them. CDR1 and CDR2 (germline): SGDLS, YYNGEE. For the CDR3, the DNA is TGTGCCAGCAGCCCTAGTGGCCCAGGTGGTGAGGGACTGATGAACACCGGGGAGCTGTTTTTT. Translating it yields CASSPSGPGGEGLMNTGELFF. The full variable domain, rest sourced from reference TRBV9 and TRBJ2-2, is DSGVTQTPKHLITATGQRVTLRCSPRSGDLSVYWYQQSLDQGLQFLIQYYNGEERAKGNILERFSAQQFPDLHSELNLSSLELGDSALYFCASSPSGPGGEGLMNTGELFFGEGSRLTVL.